The next 24 T cell receptor beta chains were all read from a single sample in a study of shared clonotypes between healthy human individuals. Some clones are missing from TCRdb's copy, which holds only in-frame ones; the method was immunoSEQ multiplex PCR. The table has about 1.1 million clones, 77% seen once; the top ten hold approximately 0.9%. Sequencing used memory CD4+ T cells from PBMCs. As for subset: CD45RA-negative fraction. The receptors originated from a man between 18 and 29 years old in good health. Some clones in this sample may be carry-over from other donors' samples.

The chain is built from TRBV28 and TRBJ1-2, with 8 bases fitting TRBD1. V gave up 8 bases and J gave up 7 bases; unmatched junction bases: 9. Germline V gives CDR1 MDHEN, CDR2 SYDVKM. This CDR3 region has 13 residues. CDR3: CASWDRSDGGYTF. The CDR3 bases are TGTGCCAGCTGGGACAGGAGTGATGGTGGCTACACCTTC.

The chain is built from TRBV19 and TRBJ2-2, with 8 bases fitting TRBD1. CDR3 length equals 16 residues. V gave up 8 bases and J gave up 4 bases; unmatched junction bases: 12. From germline, CDR1 is LNHDA and CDR2 SQIVND (reference sequence). The CDR3 DNA sequence: TGTGCCAGTGGGCCGACAGGGGAGCGCCTCACCGGGGAGCTGTTTTTT. Its protein product is CASGPTGERLTGELFF.

The V call is TRBV15, the J call TRBJ1-3, with D perhaps TRBD1 (6 bases). The V and J ends lost 0 bases and 5 bases respectively, with 14 bases between them. The germline V gene encodes CDR1 LNHNV and CDR2 YYDKDF (reference sequence). This CDR3 comprises 16 residues. CDR3 nucleotides: TGTGCCACCAGCAGAGATCAGAGAGGGGGTAGAAACACCATATATTTT. Translated: CATSRDQRGGRNTIYF.

The V and J genes are TRBV5-1 and TRBJ2-7; TRBD1 agrees at 10 bases. This CDR3 comprises 13 residues. Germline V gene lookup returns CDR1 SGHRS and CDR2 YFSETQ. Trimming removed 4 bases from V and 4 bases from J; junction bases left unmatched: 2. This chain's CDR3 is CASSGGQGYEQYF. DNA for the CDR3: TGCGCCAGCAGCGGGGGACAGGGGTACGAGCAGTACTTC.

V usage is TRBV10-1 and J usage is TRBJ1-5; D unclear. CDR3 length equals 14 residues. Germline V gene lookup returns CDR1 WNHNN and CDR2 SYGVQD (reference sequence). Trimming removed 10 bases from V and 2 bases from J, with 15 bases in between. The CDR3 DNA reads as TGCGCCACCCAAACAGCCCCACGCAATCAGCCCCAGCATTTT. It encodes CATQTAPRNQPQHF.

The V gene is TRBV19, the J gene TRBJ1-4; 9 bases match TRBD1. The CDR3 is 14 amino acids. V shed 6 bases and J 8 bases; nucleotides not matched to a gene: 7. Germline V CDR1 and CDR2: LNHDA, SQIVND (reference sequence). The DNA of the CDR3 is TGTGCCAGTAGCGGCTACAGGGGGCACGAAAAACTGTTTTTT. Encoded protein: CASSGYRGHEKLFF.

The V gene is TRBV30, the J gene TRBJ1-4, with TRBD1 as a possible D gene (6 bases). Between the trimmed V and J ends, which lost 1 base and 4 bases, there was a span of 13 bases. The CDR3 runs to 15 residues. Germline lookup yields CDR1 GTSNPN and CDR2 SVGIG (reference sequence). The CDR3 protein is CAWSESRGVNEKLFF. The DNA for the CDR3 is TGTGCCTGGAGTGAGTCCAGGGGTGTTAATGAAAAACTGTTTTTT.

A remark on this clone: At one boundary the junction diverges from the germline segment, which might be a read error. The same CDR3 can be traced to other DNA sequences in this sample. V usage is TRBV2 and J usage is TRBJ2-7; 10 bases fit TRBD1. Germline V gives CDR1 SNHLY, CDR2 FYNNEI. The CDR3 is 14 amino acids. CDR3 bases: TGCGCCAGCGTGCGACAGGGGGCGCACAACGAGCAGTACTTC. Protein sequence: CASVRQGAHNEQYF.

The table lists this clone with a count of one. The chain recombines TRBV4-2 with TRBJ1-2; a weak D match, TRBD1 (6 bases). Germline lookup yields CDR1 LGHNA and CDR2 YNFKEQ. Trimming pared 5 bases from V and 3 bases from J, leaving 16 bases between. The CDR3 is 15 amino acids. The CDR3 region is CASSEIPRGDYGYTF. The CDR3 nucleotides are TGTGCCAGCAGCGAAATACCCAGGGGCGACTATGGCTACACCTTC.

A remark on this clone: The same CDR3 arises from other DNA sequences in this sample as well. V is TRBV9 and J is TRBJ2-7; the match to TRBD2 covers 9 bases. Unmatched junction bases numbered 3, after V lost 0 bases and J lost 5 bases. The CDR3 length is 14 residues. Germline CDR1 reads SGDLS; CDR2 reads YYNGEE. The CDR3 DNA reads as TGTGCCAGCAGCGTAGATGGCGGGAGGGACGAGCAGTACTTC. Its protein is CASSVDGGRDEQYF.

The chain has TRBV18 and TRBJ2-3; 8 nucleotides align to TRBD1. The germline V gene encodes CDR1 KGHSH and CDR2 LQKENI. The CDR3 runs to 15 residues. Trimming cost V 5 bases and J 4 bases; bases outside gene matches: 8. CDR3 amino acids: CASSMTTGESDTQYF. The CDR3 nucleotides read TGTGCCAGCTCAATGACGACAGGGGAGTCAGATACGCAGTATTTT.

The J gene is TRBJ2-3, the V gene TRBV4-3; D not resolved. V lost 1 base to trimming and J lost 6 bases, with 8 bases between them. Per the germline V gene, CDR1 is LGHNA and CDR2 is YSLEER. This CDR3 contains 13 residues. The CDR3 DNA is TGCGCCAGCAGCCAAGTCTATGTGGATACGCAGTATTTT. Protein sequence: CASSQVYVDTQYF.

V usage is TRBV29-1 and J usage is TRBJ1-4, with TRBD1 identical over 9 bases. CDR1 SQVTM and CDR2 ANQGSEA come from the germline V gene. The CDR3 length is 13 residues. Germline trimming cut 7 bases from V and 4 bases from J; bases unmatched to any gene: 4. The CDR3 bases are TGCAGCGGGACAGGGGCACATAATGAAAAACTGTTTTTT. Translated, it gives CSGTGAHNEKLFF.

This sequence joins TRBV7-8 and TRBJ2-1; D is possibly TRBD1 or TRBD2 (5 bases each). The CDR3 sequence is 13 residues long. Trimming took off 7 bases at V and 3 bases at J, with 10 bases between the two ends. Looked up from germline, CDR1 is SGHVS and CDR2 is FQNEAQ. Here the CDR3 reads CASKFGGYNEQFF. CDR3 bases: TGTGCCAGCAAGTTTGGGGGCTACAATGAGCAGTTCTTC. Drawing the rest from reference TRBV7-8 and TRBJ2-1, the complete variable domain is GAGVSQSPRYKVAKRGQDVALRCDPISGHVSLFWYQQALGQGPEFLTYFQNEAQLDKSGLPSDRFFAERPEGSVSTLKIQRTQQEDSAVYLCASKFGGYNEQFFGPGTRLTVL.

The rearrangement joins TRBV29-1 to TRBJ2-1; perhaps TRBD1 as D (6 bases). V lost 4 bases and J 10 bases, leaving 14 bases between the germline ends. The CDR3 is 12 residues long. From germline, CDR1 is SQVTM and CDR2 ANQGSEA. Here the CDR3 reads CSVAKDSAEQFF. CDR3 DNA sequence: TGCAGCGTTGCAAAGGACAGCGCCGAGCAGTTCTTC.

The rearrangement uses TRBV10-3 and TRBJ2-5; D uncertain. CDR1 is ENHRY, CDR2 SYGVKD, per germline. Trimming cost V 6 bases and J 4 bases, with 15 bases left between them. This CDR3 has 14 residues. The CDR3 loop reads CAIRQRGDGETQYF. The CDR3, as DNA: TGTGCCATCAGGCAACGAGGAGACGGAGAGACCCAGTACTTC.

The chain recombines TRBV19 with TRBJ1-1; tentative D call: TRBD1 (6 bases). Germline loops: CDR1 LNHDA, CDR2 SQIVND (reference sequence). This CDR3 is 13 amino acids long. Deletions cut 1 base from V and 7 bases from J, with 10 bases between. The CDR3 DNA reads TGTGCCAGTAGTATAGTAGGGGGATATGAAGCTTTCTTT. This translates into CASSIVGGYEAFF.

The chain employs TRBV6-5 and TRBJ2-1; 8 positions agree with TRBD2. Germline V gene sequence: CDR1 MNHEY, CDR2 SVGAGI. With 4 bases clipped from V and 2 bases from J, the junction kept 7 bases outside the gene matches. CDR3 length: 16 residues. The CDR3 bases are TGTGCCAGCAGTTCCGGGGGGGGGAGCCCCTACAATGAGCAGTTCTTC. It encodes CASSSGGGSPYNEQFF.

V is TRBV5-8 and J is TRBJ2-1; tentative D call: TRBD1 (5 bases). The CDR3 contains 11 residues. The ends were cut back, 3 bases at V and 9 bases at J, with 7 bases in the middle. Germline V gene sequence: CDR1 SGHTS, CDR2 YDEGEE. CDR3 in DNA: TGTGCCAGCAGCTCAAGGGGTGAGCAGTTCTTC. Protein product: CASSSRGEQFF.

This sequence joins TRBV2 and TRBJ2-1; 8 bases match TRBD2. Looked up from germline, CDR1 is SNHLY and CDR2 is FYNNEI. The J segment lost 7 bases and the V segment lost 9 bases, leaving 8 bases of the junction unmatched. CDR3 length equals 13 residues. The CDR3 here is CASTRTSWNEQFF. The CDR3 DNA follows: TGTGCCAGTACACGGACTAGCTGGAATGAGCAGTTCTTC.

The chain joins TRBV11-2 to TRBJ2-5; tentatively, D is TRBD1 or TRBD2 (5 bases each). Trimming removed 2 bases at V and 5 bases at J, with 12 bases between. Germline lookup yields CDR1 SGHAT and CDR2 FQNNGV. CDR3 length equals 14 residues. CDR3 sequence (DNA): TGTGCCAGCAGCTTATTCGGGGCTTTGGAGACCCAGTACTTC. It translates to CASSLFGALETQYF.

This clone came up a few times. This chain connects TRBV6-5 to TRBJ2-4; weak D call: TRBD1 (5 bases). Per germline, CDR1 MNHEY and CDR2 SVGAGI. The CDR3 extends over 12 amino acids. V lost 6 bases and J 7 bases, leaving 10 bases between the germline ends. This CDR3 reads CASRGDWNIQYF. The CDR3 region has the DNA TGTGCCAGCAGAGGGGATTGGAACATTCAGTACTTC.

The rearrangement joins TRBV7-2 to TRBJ1-2, with D hard to call. The V end lost 5 bases, the J end lost 4 bases, and 14 bases lay between the germline ends. Germline CDR1 SGHTA, CDR2 FQGNSA. The CDR3 loop spans 14 amino acids. The CDR3 sequence: CASSPGRTTYGYTF. CDR3 DNA: TGTGCCAGCAGCCCGGGCCGGACGACCTATGGCTACACCTTC.

The rearrangement uses TRBV5-1 and TRBJ2-1; TRBD2 aligns across 8 bases. Germline V CDR1 and CDR2: SGHRS, YFSETQ. The V and J ends lost 3 bases and 4 bases, in that order; junction bases with no gene match: 12. The CDR3 is 17 amino acids. The CDR3 sequence: CASSSTSSGRKYNEQFF. CDR3 DNA: TGCGCCAGCAGCTCCACGTCGAGCGGGAGAAAGTACAATGAGCAGTTCTTC.